These T cell receptor beta chains were read from a single sample in a study of blood T cell repertoires in COVID-19. Produced via immunoSEQ multiplex PCR; TCRdb's table is partial and in-frame only. In the table there are approximately 89,000 clones, 70% to 90% of which are singletons. The sequencing input was peripheral blood. These receptors were collected from a human donor in a cohort sampled during active COVID-19. Each CDR3 is given with its conserved first and last residue. A D gene is named only where the DNA matches it firmly. The size entry is marked missing in some rows and otherwise reads once, few, many or a size class.

v_call: TRBV14
j_call: TRBJ2-7
d_call: TRBD1
clone_size: -
cdr3_aa: CASRAGGYEQYF
cdr3_nt: TGTGCCAGCAGGGCAGGGGGCTACGAGCAGTACTTC

v_call: TRBV6-1
j_call: TRBJ1-2
d_call: TRBD1
clone_size: -
cdr3_aa: CASSEQGAALYGYTF
cdr3_nt: TGTGCCAGCAGTGAACAGGGGGCCGCACTTTATGGCTACACCTTC

v_call: TRBV15
j_call: TRBJ1-5
d_call: TRBD1
clone_size: -
cdr3_aa: CATSSSQGNQPQHF
cdr3_nt: TGTGCCACCAGCAGTTCACAGGGGAATCAGCCCCAGCATTTT

v_call: TRBV5-1
j_call: TRBJ1-6
d_call: -
clone_size: -
cdr3_aa: CASSLDQEFSPLHF
cdr3_nt: TGCGCCAGCAGCTTGGATCAGGAATTTTCACCCCTCCACTTT

v_call: TRBV28
j_call: TRBJ1-2
d_call: TRBD1
clone_size: -
cdr3_aa: CASSLSQGARGYTF
cdr3_nt: TGTGCCAGCAGTTTAAGCCAGGGGGCGCGTGGCTACACCTTC

v_call: TRBV4-2
j_call: TRBJ1-5
d_call: -
clone_size: -
cdr3_aa: CASSQDEHQPQHF
cdr3_nt: TGTGCCAGCAGCCAAGATGAGCATCAGCCCCAGCATTTT

v_call: TRBV9
j_call: TRBJ2-5
d_call: TRBD2
clone_size: once
cdr3_aa: CASSVLADPSGTQYF
cdr3_nt: TGTGCCAGCAGCGTTCTAGCGGACCCGTCAGGGACCCAGTACTTC

v_call: TRBV10-3
j_call: TRBJ1-2
d_call: -
clone_size: -
cdr3_aa: CAISAIRDSNYGYTF
cdr3_nt: TGTGCCATCAGTGCTATCCGGGACTCTAACTATGGCTACACCTTC

v_call: TRBV7-3
j_call: TRBJ2-1
d_call: -
clone_size: -
cdr3_aa: CASSFSGGGEQFF
cdr3_nt: TGTGCCAGCAGCTTTAGTGGAGGGGGCGAGCAGTTCTTC

v_call: TRBV5-1
j_call: TRBJ2-7
d_call: TRBD1
clone_size: -
cdr3_aa: CASSLGGQSSSYEQYF
cdr3_nt: TGCGCCAGCAGCTTGGGGGGACAGAGCAGCTCCTACGAGCAGTACTTC

v_call: TRBV27
j_call: TRBJ2-3
d_call: TRBD1
clone_size: once
cdr3_aa: CASSFDRGGTDTQYF
cdr3_nt: TGTGCCAGCAGTTTCGACAGGGGCGGCACAGATACGCAGTATTTT

v_call: TRBV5-8
j_call: TRBJ2-2
d_call: -
clone_size: few
cdr3_aa: CASSQWTTYTGELFF
cdr3_nt: TGTGCCAGCAGCCAGTGGACTACATACACCGGGGAGCTGTTTTTT

v_call: TRBV7-9
j_call: TRBJ1-1
d_call: TRBD1
clone_size: few
cdr3_aa: CASSLVTGGGLTEAFF
cdr3_nt: TGTGCCAGCAGCTTAGTTACAGGGGGAGGTCTCACTGAAGCTTTCTTT

v_call: TRBV2
j_call: TRBJ2-1
d_call: TRBD2
clone_size: -
cdr3_aa: CASRSLAGGPRRSSYNEQFF
cdr3_nt: TGTGCCAGCAGGTCACTAGCGGGGGGGCCCCGCAGGAGCTCCTACAATGAGCAGTTCTTC

v_call: TRBV5-1
j_call: TRBJ2-7
d_call: TRBD1
clone_size: once
cdr3_aa: CASRPGTGGDEQYF
cdr3_nt: TGCGCCAGCAGACCCGGGACAGGGGGCGACGAGCAGTACTTC

v_call: TRBV15
j_call: TRBJ2-1
d_call: -
clone_size: -
cdr3_aa: CATSRAGNDNEQFF
cdr3_nt: TGTGCCACCAGCAGAGCCGGGAACGACAATGAGCAGTTCTTC

v_call: TRBV23-1
j_call: TRBJ2-7
d_call: TRBD1
clone_size: -
cdr3_aa: CASGYRGKSSYEQYF
cdr3_nt: TGCGCCAGCGGATACAGGGGAAAGAGCTCCTACGAGCAGTACTTC

v_call: TRBV18
j_call: TRBJ2-1
d_call: TRBD2
clone_size: -
cdr3_aa: CASSAPSGGSYNEQFF
cdr3_nt: TGTGCCAGCTCAGCTCCTAGCGGGGGGTCCTACAATGAGCAGTTCTTC

v_call: TRBV30
j_call: TRBJ2-1
d_call: -
clone_size: -
cdr3_aa: CAWSSLVLGRGRSYNEQFF
cdr3_nt: TGTGCCTGGAGTTCCTTGGTGTTGGGTAGGGGCCGCTCCTACAATGAGCAGTTCTTC

v_call: TRBV7-2
j_call: TRBJ1-1
d_call: -
clone_size: -
cdr3_aa: CASSNLQGRGTEAFF
cdr3_nt: TGTGCCAGCAGCAACCTACAAGGCAGGGGAACTGAAGCTTTCTTT

v_call: TRBV27
j_call: TRBJ2-3
d_call: TRBD2
clone_size: once
cdr3_aa: CASSFRLAGGGATDTQYF
cdr3_nt: TGTGCCAGCAGTTTCCGACTAGCGGGGGGTGGAGCAACAGATACGCAGTATTTT

v_call: TRBV11-1
j_call: TRBJ2-5
d_call: -
clone_size: -
cdr3_aa: CASSQLGAGTQYF
cdr3_nt: TGTGCCAGCAGCCAGCTTGGGGCAGGGACCCAGTACTTC

v_call: TRBV5-1
j_call: TRBJ2-3
d_call: TRBD2
clone_size: -
cdr3_aa: CASSRGDLTDTQYF
cdr3_nt: TGCGCCAGCAGCCGGGGGGATCTGACAGATACGCAGTATTTT

v_call: TRBV12-3/TRBV12-4
j_call: TRBJ2-7
d_call: -
clone_size: -
cdr3_aa: CASSLVPVEQYF
cdr3_nt: TGTGCCAGCAGTTTAGTGCCGGTCGAGCAGTACTTC

v_call: TRBV28
j_call: TRBJ1-5
d_call: TRBD1
clone_size: -
cdr3_aa: CASRLQGAGNQPQHF
cdr3_nt: TGTGCCAGCAGACTACAGGGGGCTGGCAATCAGCCCCAGCATTTT

v_call: TRBV18
j_call: TRBJ1-4
d_call: -
clone_size: -
cdr3_aa: CASSPFVRGTNEKLFF
cdr3_nt: TGTGCCAGCTCACCTTTCGTCAGGGGAACTAATGAAAAACTGTTTTTT

v_call: TRBV11-2
j_call: TRBJ1-2
d_call: -
clone_size: few
cdr3_aa: CASSLLRTIGDGYTF
cdr3_nt: TGTGCCAGCAGCTTATTACGGACAATTGGTGATGGCTACACCTTC

v_call: TRBV27
j_call: TRBJ1-2
d_call: TRBD1
clone_size: -
cdr3_aa: CASSNGTGGYGYTF
cdr3_nt: TGTGCCAGCAGTAACGGGACAGGGGGGTATGGCTACACCTTC

v_call: TRBV30
j_call: TRBJ1-5
d_call: -
clone_size: once
cdr3_aa: CAWSAGFNQPQHF
cdr3_nt: TGTGCCTGGAGTGCAGGGTTCAATCAGCCCCAGCATTTT

v_call: TRBV5-1
j_call: TRBJ2-5
d_call: -
clone_size: -
cdr3_aa: CASSFYHSAETQYF
cdr3_nt: TGCGCCAGCAGCTTTTATCATTCTGCGGAGACCCAGTACTTC

v_call: TRBV14
j_call: TRBJ2-7
d_call: TRBD2
clone_size: -
cdr3_aa: CASSLAGGTYEQYF
cdr3_nt: TGTGCCAGCAGCCTGGCCGGGGGGACCTACGAGCAGTACTTC

v_call: TRBV5-1
j_call: TRBJ2-7
d_call: -
clone_size: -
cdr3_aa: CASSLGSGLSYEQYF
cdr3_nt: TGCGCCAGCAGCTTAGGCTCAGGGTTGTCCTACGAGCAGTACTTC

v_call: TRBV18
j_call: TRBJ2-1
d_call: TRBD2
clone_size: few
cdr3_aa: CASSPQAGGYNEQFF
cdr3_nt: TGTGCCAGCTCACCACAAGCGGGGGGATACAATGAGCAGTTCTTC

v_call: TRBV7-2
j_call: TRBJ1-6
d_call: -
clone_size: -
cdr3_aa: CASSLVGFNSYNSPLHF
cdr3_nt: TGTGCCAGCAGCTTAGTGGGCTTTAACTCCTATAATTCACCCCTCCACTTT

v_call: TRBV5-1
j_call: TRBJ1-2
d_call: -
clone_size: -
cdr3_aa: CASSLAYLITGANYGYTF
cdr3_nt: TGCGCCAGCAGCTTGGCCTACTTGATAACGGGTGCTAACTATGGCTACACCTTC

v_call: TRBV5-6
j_call: TRBJ2-3
d_call: TRBD1
clone_size: -
cdr3_aa: CASSLQGASKADTQYF
cdr3_nt: TGTGCCAGCAGCTTACAGGGGGCATCGAAGGCAGATACGCAGTATTTT

v_call: TRBV28
j_call: TRBJ1-2
d_call: -
clone_size: -
cdr3_aa: CASSLVRGGYGYTF
cdr3_nt: TGTGCCAGCAGTTTAGTCAGGGGCGGCTATGGCTACACCTTC

v_call: TRBV7-6
j_call: TRBJ2-1
d_call: TRBD2
clone_size: -
cdr3_aa: CASSRRTSGISYNEQFF
cdr3_nt: TGTGCCAGCAGTCGAAGGACTAGCGGTATCTCCTACAATGAGCAGTTCTTC

v_call: TRBV4-2
j_call: TRBJ2-1
d_call: -
clone_size: -
cdr3_aa: CASSQDFRAAGTREFF
cdr3_nt: TGTGCCAGCAGCCAAGATTTCCGGGCGGCGGGCACTCGAGAGTTCTTC

v_call: TRBV24-1
j_call: TRBJ2-5
d_call: -
clone_size: -
cdr3_aa: CATGAAGMETQYF
cdr3_nt: TGTGCCACCGGGGCCGCGGGGATGGAGACCCAGTACTTC

v_call: TRBV29-1
j_call: TRBJ1-5
d_call: -
clone_size: -
cdr3_aa: CSVRVGNQPQHF
cdr3_nt: TGCAGCGTGAGGGTGGGGAATCAGCCCCAGCATTTT

v_call: TRBV18
j_call: TRBJ2-6
d_call: -
clone_size: -
cdr3_aa: CASSPGGGNSGANVLTF
cdr3_nt: TGTGCCAGCTCACCGGGGGGAGGTAACTCTGGGGCCAACGTCCTGACTTTC

v_call: TRBV28
j_call: TRBJ1-4
d_call: TRBD1
clone_size: -
cdr3_aa: CASSPDRGNEKLFF
cdr3_nt: TGTGCCAGCAGTCCAGACAGGGGAAATGAAAAACTGTTTTTT

v_call: TRBV7-7
j_call: TRBJ2-1
d_call: -
clone_size: -
cdr3_aa: CASSLATGRNNEQFF
cdr3_nt: TGTGCTAGCAGCTTAGCAACAGGGAGAAACAATGAGCAGTTCTTC

v_call: TRBV7-9
j_call: TRBJ1-4
d_call: TRBD1
clone_size: -
cdr3_aa: CASRKTGVVEKLFF
cdr3_nt: TGTGCCAGCAGGAAGACAGGGGTGGTAGAAAAACTGTTTTTT

v_call: TRBV2
j_call: TRBJ1-2
d_call: -
clone_size: -
cdr3_aa: CASSESRDYGYTF
cdr3_nt: TGTGCCAGCAGTGAATCCAGGGACTATGGCTACACCTTC

v_call: TRBV18
j_call: TRBJ1-1
d_call: -
clone_size: -
cdr3_aa: CASSPSENTEAFF
cdr3_nt: TGTGCCAGCTCACCGAGCGAGAACACTGAAGCTTTCTTT

v_call: TRBV4-3
j_call: TRBJ2-1
d_call: TRBD1
clone_size: -
cdr3_aa: CASSRVDRGTYNEQFF
cdr3_nt: TGCGCCAGCAGCCGGGTGGACAGGGGAACCTACAATGAGCAGTTCTTC

v_call: TRBV5-1
j_call: TRBJ2-6
d_call: -
clone_size: -
cdr3_aa: CASSWGPDSSGANVLTF
cdr3_nt: TGCGCCAGCAGCTGGGGCCCTGACAGCTCTGGGGCCAACGTCCTGACTTTC

v_call: TRBV11-3
j_call: TRBJ2-7
d_call: -
clone_size: -
cdr3_aa: CASSLGSGAGEQYF
cdr3_nt: TGTGCCAGCAGCTTAGGTAGTGGCGCAGGGGAGCAGTACTTC